These 3 T cell receptor beta chains were sequenced from one sample in a study of cytomegalovirus exposure and HLA in healthy donors. Researchers ran the PCR with 60 Vbeta and 13 Jbeta primers. Profiling relied on immunoSEQ multiplex PCR, and the TCRdb table lists in-frame clones only, not all of them. The sample gives about 190,000 clones, about 88% of which show up once; approximately 1.5% is in the top ten. Sequencing input: PBMCs. The origin of the receptors is a woman under 30 in good health and CMV-seronegative.

V is TRBV29-1 and J is TRBJ1-1; TRBD1 might be the D (5 bases). Per the germline V gene, CDR1 is SQVTM and CDR2 is ANQGSEA. Trimming left V 6 bases short and J 0 bases short, with 11 bases between. This CDR3 is 13 amino acids long. Here the CDR3 reads CSVRLQVNTEAFF. The CDR3 nucleotides read TGCAGCGTCCGGCTACAGGTGAACACTGAAGCTTTCTTT.

This clone was found once. The chain links TRBV5-6 to TRBJ2-1, with D possibly matching TRBD2 (5 bases). CDR1 is SGHDT and CDR2 is YYEEEE in the germline V gene. CDR3 length: 12 residues. V was trimmed by 2 bases and J by 6 bases, leaving 6 bases between them. CDR3 amino acids: CASSLGLNEQFF. As DNA, the CDR3 is TGTGCCAGCAGCTTAGGACTCAATGAGCAGTTCTTC.

The V call is TRBV27, the J call TRBJ2-2; TRBD1 matches 11 bases. Per germline, CDR1 MNHEY and CDR2 SMNVEV (reference sequence). J was trimmed by 5 bases and V by 2 bases; bases with no gene match: 1. The length of the CDR3 is 15 residues. CDR3 in amino acids: CASSLGDRGTGELFF. The CDR3 DNA reads as TGTGCCAGCAGTTTAGGGGACAGGGGGACCGGGGAGCTGTTTTTT.